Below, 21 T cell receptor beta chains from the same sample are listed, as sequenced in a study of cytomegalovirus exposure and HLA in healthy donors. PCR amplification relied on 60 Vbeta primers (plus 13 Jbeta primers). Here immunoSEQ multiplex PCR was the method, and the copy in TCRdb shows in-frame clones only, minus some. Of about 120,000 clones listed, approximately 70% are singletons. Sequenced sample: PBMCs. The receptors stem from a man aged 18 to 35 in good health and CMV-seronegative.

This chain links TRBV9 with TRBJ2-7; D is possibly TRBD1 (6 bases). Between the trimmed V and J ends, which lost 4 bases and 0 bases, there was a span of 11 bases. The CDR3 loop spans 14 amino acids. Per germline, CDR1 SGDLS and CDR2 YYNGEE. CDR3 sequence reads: CASSQGQSSYEQYF. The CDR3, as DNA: TGTGCCAGCAGCCAAGGACAGAGCTCCTACGAGCAGTACTTC.

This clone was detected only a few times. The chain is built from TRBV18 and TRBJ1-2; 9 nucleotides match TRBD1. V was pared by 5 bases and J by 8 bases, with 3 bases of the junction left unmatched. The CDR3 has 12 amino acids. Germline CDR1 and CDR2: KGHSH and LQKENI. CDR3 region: CASSSGQGGYTF. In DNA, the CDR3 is TGTGCCAGCTCATCGGGACAGGGAGGCTACACCTTC.

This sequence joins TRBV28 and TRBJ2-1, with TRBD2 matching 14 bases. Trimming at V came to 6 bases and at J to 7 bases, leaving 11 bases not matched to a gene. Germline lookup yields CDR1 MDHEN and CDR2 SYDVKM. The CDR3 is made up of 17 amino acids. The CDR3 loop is CASRRTSGGSGMNEQFF. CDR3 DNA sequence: TGTGCCAGCAGGAGGACTAGCGGGGGGAGCGGAATGAATGAGCAGTTCTTC. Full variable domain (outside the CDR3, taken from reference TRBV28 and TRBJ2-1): DVKVTQSSRYLVKRTGEKVFLECVQDMDHENMFWYRQDPGLGLRLIYFSYDVKMKEKGDIPEGYSVSREKKERFSLILESASTNQTSMYLCASRRTSGGSGMNEQFFGPGTRLTVL.

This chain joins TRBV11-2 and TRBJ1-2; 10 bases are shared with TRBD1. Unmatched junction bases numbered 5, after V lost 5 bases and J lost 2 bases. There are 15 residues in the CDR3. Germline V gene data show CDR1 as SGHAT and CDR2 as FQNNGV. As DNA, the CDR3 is TGTGCCAGCAGCCAAACGACAGGGGGCAACTATGGCTACACCTTC. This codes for CASSQTTGGNYGYTF.

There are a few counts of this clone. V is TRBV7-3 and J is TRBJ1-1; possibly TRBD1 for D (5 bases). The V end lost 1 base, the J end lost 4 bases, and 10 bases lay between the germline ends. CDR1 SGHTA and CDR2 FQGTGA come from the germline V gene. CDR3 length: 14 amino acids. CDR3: CASSLNGGTTEAFF. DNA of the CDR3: TGTGCCAGCAGCTTAAATGGGGGGACCACTGAAGCTTTCTTT.

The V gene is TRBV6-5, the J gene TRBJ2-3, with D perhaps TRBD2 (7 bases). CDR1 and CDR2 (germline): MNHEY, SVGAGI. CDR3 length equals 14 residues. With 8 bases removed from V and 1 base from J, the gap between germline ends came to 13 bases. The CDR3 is CASGLGGGTDTQYF. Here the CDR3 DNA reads TGTGCCAGCGGACTAGGGGGGGGCACAGATACGCAGTATTTT.

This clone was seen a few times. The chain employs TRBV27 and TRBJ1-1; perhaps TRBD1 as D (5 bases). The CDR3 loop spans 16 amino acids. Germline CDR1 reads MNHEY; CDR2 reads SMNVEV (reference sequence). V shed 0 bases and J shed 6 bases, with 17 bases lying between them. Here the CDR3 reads CASSLSIVRQGAEAFF. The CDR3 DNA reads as TGTGCCAGCAGTTTATCGATTGTAAGGCAGGGCGCTGAAGCTTTCTTT.

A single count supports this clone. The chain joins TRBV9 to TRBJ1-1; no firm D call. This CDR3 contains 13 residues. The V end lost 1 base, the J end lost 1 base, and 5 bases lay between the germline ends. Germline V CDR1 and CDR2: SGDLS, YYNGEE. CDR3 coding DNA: TGTGCCAGCAGCGTACAGTGGAACACTGAAGCTTTCTTT. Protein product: CASSVQWNTEAFF.

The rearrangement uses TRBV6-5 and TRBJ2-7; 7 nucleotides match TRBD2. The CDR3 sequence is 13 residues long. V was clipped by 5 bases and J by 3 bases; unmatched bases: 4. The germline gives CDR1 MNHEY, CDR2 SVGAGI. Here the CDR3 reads CASSRTRLYEQYF. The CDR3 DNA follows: TGTGCCAGCAGTCGGACTAGACTCTACGAGCAGTACTTC.

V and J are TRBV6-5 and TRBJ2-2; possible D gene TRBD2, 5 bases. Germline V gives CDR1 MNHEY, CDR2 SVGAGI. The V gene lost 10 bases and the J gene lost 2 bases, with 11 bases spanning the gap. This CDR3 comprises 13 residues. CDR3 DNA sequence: TGTGCCATCCGGGGAGCAAACACCGGGGAGCTGTTTTTT. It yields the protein CAIRGANTGELFF.

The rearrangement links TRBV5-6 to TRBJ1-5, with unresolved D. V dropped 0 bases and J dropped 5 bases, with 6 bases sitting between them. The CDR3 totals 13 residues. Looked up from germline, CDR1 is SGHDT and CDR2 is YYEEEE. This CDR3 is CASSLGRDQPQHF. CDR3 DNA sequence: TGTGCCAGCAGCTTGGGGAGGGATCAGCCCCAGCATTTT.

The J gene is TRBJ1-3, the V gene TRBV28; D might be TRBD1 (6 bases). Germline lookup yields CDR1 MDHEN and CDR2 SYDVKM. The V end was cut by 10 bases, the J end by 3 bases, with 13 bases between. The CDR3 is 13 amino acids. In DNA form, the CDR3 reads TGTGCCACCACGGGACATAATGGAAACACCATATATTTT. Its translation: CATTGHNGNTIYF.

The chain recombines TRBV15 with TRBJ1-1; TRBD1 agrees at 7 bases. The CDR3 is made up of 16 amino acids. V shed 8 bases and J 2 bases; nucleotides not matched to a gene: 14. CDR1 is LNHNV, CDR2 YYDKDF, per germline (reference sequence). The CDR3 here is CATWGIFGTVNTEAFF. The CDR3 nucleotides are TGTGCCACCTGGGGGATATTCGGGACAGTTAACACTGAAGCTTTCTTT.

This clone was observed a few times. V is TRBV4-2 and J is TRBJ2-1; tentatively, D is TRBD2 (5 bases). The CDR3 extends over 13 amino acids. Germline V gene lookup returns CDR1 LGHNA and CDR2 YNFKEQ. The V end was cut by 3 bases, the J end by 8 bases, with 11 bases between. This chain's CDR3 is CASSQVRADEQFF. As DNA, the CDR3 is TGTGCCAGCAGCCAGGTTAGAGCGGATGAGCAGTTCTTC.

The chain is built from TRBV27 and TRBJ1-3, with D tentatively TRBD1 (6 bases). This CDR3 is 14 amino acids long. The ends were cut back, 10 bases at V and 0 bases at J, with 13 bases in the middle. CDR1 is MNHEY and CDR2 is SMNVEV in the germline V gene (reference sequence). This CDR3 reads CAKQGSSSGNTIYF. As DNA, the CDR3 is TGTGCCAAGCAGGGGTCTAGCTCTGGAAACACCATATATTTT.

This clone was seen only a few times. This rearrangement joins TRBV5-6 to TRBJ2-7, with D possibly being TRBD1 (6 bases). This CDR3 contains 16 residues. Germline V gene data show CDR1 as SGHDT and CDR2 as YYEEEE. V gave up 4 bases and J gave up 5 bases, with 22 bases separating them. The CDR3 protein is CASSNSRGSPTHEQYF. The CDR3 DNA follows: TGTGCCAGCAGCAACAGCAGGGGCTCCCCTACCCACGAGCAGTACTTC.

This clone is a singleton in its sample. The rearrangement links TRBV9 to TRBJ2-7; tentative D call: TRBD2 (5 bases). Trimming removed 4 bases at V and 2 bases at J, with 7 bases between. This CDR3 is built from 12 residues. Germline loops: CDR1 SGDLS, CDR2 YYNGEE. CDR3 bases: TGTGCCAGCAGCCCCGGGACCTACGAGCAGTACTTC. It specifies CASSPGTYEQYF.

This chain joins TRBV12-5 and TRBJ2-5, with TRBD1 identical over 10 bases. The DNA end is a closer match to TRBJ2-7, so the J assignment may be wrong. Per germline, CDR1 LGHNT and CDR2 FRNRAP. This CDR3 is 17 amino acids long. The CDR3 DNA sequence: TGTGCTAGTGGTTTGGTACCAACGGGACAGGGGCTCTACGAGCAGTACTTC. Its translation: CASGLVPTGQGLYEQYF.

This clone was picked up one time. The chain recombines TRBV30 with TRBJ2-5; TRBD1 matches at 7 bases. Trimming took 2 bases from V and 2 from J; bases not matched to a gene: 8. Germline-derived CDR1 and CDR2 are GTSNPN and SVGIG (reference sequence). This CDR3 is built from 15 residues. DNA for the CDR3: TGTGCCTGGAGTCGACAGGGCTTGGGGCAAGAGACCCAGTACTTC. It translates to CAWSRQGLGQETQYF.

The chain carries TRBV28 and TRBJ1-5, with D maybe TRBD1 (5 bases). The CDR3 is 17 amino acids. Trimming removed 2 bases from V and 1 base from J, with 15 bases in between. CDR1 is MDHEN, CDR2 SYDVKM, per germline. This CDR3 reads CASSLKEGRTSNQPQHF. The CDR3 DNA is TGTGCCAGCAGTTTAAAAGAAGGACGGACAAGCAATCAGCCCCAGCATTTT.

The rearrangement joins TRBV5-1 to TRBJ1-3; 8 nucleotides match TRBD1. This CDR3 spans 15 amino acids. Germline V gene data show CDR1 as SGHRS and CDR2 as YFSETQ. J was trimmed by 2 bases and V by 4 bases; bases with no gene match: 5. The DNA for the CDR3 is TGCGCCAGCAGCCGAGACAGGGGCCCTGGAAACACCATATATTTT. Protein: CASSRDRGPGNTIYF.